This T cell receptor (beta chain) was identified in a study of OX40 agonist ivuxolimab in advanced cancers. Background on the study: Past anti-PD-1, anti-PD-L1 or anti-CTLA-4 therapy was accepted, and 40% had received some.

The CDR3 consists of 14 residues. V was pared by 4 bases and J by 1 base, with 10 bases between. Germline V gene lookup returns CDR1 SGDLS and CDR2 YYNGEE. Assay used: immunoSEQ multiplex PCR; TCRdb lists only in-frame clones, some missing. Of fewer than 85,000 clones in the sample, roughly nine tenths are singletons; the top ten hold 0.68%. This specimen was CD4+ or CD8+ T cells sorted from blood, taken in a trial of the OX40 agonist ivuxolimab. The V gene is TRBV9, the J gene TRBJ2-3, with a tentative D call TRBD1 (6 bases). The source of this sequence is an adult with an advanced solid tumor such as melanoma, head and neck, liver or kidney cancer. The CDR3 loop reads CASSSRTGTDTQYF. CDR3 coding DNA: TGTGCCAGCAGCTCCCGGACAGGCACAGATACGCAGTATTTT. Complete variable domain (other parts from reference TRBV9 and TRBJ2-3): DSGVTQTPKHLITATGQRVTLRCSPRSGDLSVYWYQQSLDQGLQFLIQYYNGEERAKGNILERFSAQQFPDLHSELNLSSLELGDSALYFCASSSRTGTDTQYFGPGTRLTVL.